These 29 T cell receptor beta chains came from one sample sequenced in a study of Graves' ophthalmopathy and Graves' hyperthyroidism. Amplification from RNA transcripts yielded the TCR beta CDR3 regions. Second-round multiplex PCR followed a first-round RT-PCR using HTBI primers. TCRdb reanalysed the multiplex PCR reads using MiXCR and keeps one entry per CDR3 protein. This table has roughly 600,000 distinct CDR3 sequences, under 45% appearing once. Sequencing was performed on peripheral blood or thyroid tissue (not recorded which). Every receptor here comes from an adult man with Graves' hyperthyroidism.

This clonotype was found many times. The genes are TRBV20-1 and TRBJ2-5; D may be TRBD1 or TRBD2 (5 bases each). V was cut by 3 bases and J by 0 bases, with 20 bases left in between. The germline CDR1 and CDR2 sequences are DFQATT and SNEGSKA (reference sequence). The CDR3 spans 17 residues. The CDR3 here is CSASPERGRQYQETQYF. CDR3 nucleotides: TGCAGTGCTAGTCCCGAGAGAGGGAGACAGTACCAAGAGACCCAGTACTTC.

With respect to this clonotype: One end of the junction fails to match germline, which may point to a read error. The J gene is TRBJ2-7, the V gene TRBV15; a possible D gene is TRBD1 (5 bases). Per germline, CDR1 LNHNV and CDR2 YYDKDF (reference sequence). This CDR3 spans 17 amino acids. The DNA of the CDR3 is TGTGCCACCAGCAGAGATATACCGGGTGGACACATCTACGGGCAGTACTTC. Its translation: CATSRDIPGGHIYGQYF.

CDR3 sequence (DNA): TGTGCCAGCAGTGAACATCTGGCGAACTCTGGAAACACCATATATTTT. It yields the protein CASSEHLANSGNTIYF. This chain joins TRBV6-1 and TRBJ1-3; D is unclear. V was trimmed by 2 bases and J by 0 bases, leaving 11 bases between them. The CDR3 contains 16 residues. Germline V gives CDR1 MNHNS, CDR2 SASEGT.

In its sample, this clonotype was seen many times. The chain employs TRBV7-3 and TRBJ1-6; D call uncertain. The V end was cut by 3 bases, the J end by 10 bases, with 13 bases between. The CDR3 loop spans 14 amino acids. CDR1 SGHTA and CDR2 FQGTGA come from the germline V gene. This CDR3 reads CASSFLPIGSPLHF. DNA for the CDR3: TGTGCCAGCAGCTTTTTGCCTATCGGGTCACCCCTCCACTTT.

The rearrangement links TRBV9 to TRBJ2-3, with 8 bases fitting TRBD2. CDR3 size: 16 residues. The V gene end was trimmed by 0 bases and the J gene end by 1 base; junction bases not matched to a gene: 4. Looked up from germline, CDR1 is SGDLS and CDR2 is YYNGEE. This CDR3 is CASSVARGGGTDTQYF. CDR3 DNA: TGTGCCAGCAGCGTAGCTCGGGGGGGAGGCACAGATACGCAGTATTTT.

The rearrangement uses TRBV29-1 and TRBJ1-2; 7 bases map to TRBD1. Trimming removed 7 bases from V and 4 bases from J; junction bases left unmatched: 9. The CDR3 has 13 amino acids. Germline CDR1 SQVTM, CDR2 ANQGSEA. The CDR3 sequence: CSDDRVKIYGYTF. The CDR3 bases are TGCAGCGACGACAGGGTTAAAATCTATGGCTACACCTTC.

V is TRBV10-3 and J is TRBJ1-2; 7 bases agree with TRBD1. The CDR3 has 13 residues. J lost 5 bases, V lost 5 bases, and 5 bases had no gene match. CDR1 and CDR2 from the germline V gene are ENHRY and SYGVKD. CDR3 in DNA: TGTGCCATCAGTTATGACAGGGAATATGGCTACACCTTC. It encodes CAISYDREYGYTF.

The chain links TRBV6-5 to TRBJ2-2; 7 nucleotides match TRBD1. CDR1 and CDR2 from the germline V gene are MNHEY and SVGAGI. The CDR3 has 14 amino acids. Unmatched junction bases numbered 4, after V lost 7 bases and J lost 2 bases. CDR3 amino acids: CASKQGPNTGELFF. DNA of the CDR3: TGTGCCAGCAAACAGGGGCCCAACACCGGGGAGCTGTTTTTT.

V and J are TRBV20-1 and TRBJ1-1, with D possibly TRBD1 on 6 matching bases. V lost 2 bases and J 9 bases, leaving 10 bases between the germline ends. Germline CDR1 is DFQATT and CDR2 is SNEGSKA (reference sequence). This CDR3 has 11 amino acids. This chain's CDR3 is CSARKTGKAFF. For the CDR3, the DNA is TGCAGTGCTAGAAAGACAGGTAAAGCTTTCTTT.

As DNA, the CDR3 is TGTGCCAGCAGCTCAATCCTAGCGGGGGGGCAGGGGGACAATGAGCAGTTCTTC. Its protein is CASSSILAGGQGDNEQFF. The chain is built from TRBV7-9 and TRBJ2-5; 12 bases match TRBD2. TRBJ2-1 matches the DNA end more closely, so the J call is doubtful. The CDR3 contains 18 residues. Per germline, CDR1 SEHNR and CDR2 FQNEAQ (reference sequence).

On this clonotype itself: It is unclear where the CDR3 begins or ends on the DNA, so no DNA is shown, and the CDR3 is as TCRdb lists it. The V call is TRBV10-3, the J call TRBJ1-3; TRBD1 is the table's D call and was not checked against the DNA. The CDR3 is 17 amino acids in total, end residues counted. The germline CDR1 and CDR2 sequences are ENHRY and SYGVKD. The CDR3 protein is CAITNHEQYFGPGTIYF.

V usage is TRBV6-8 and J usage is TRBJ1-2; 9 nucleotides line up with TRBD1. This CDR3 is 18 amino acids long. CDR1 is MNHGY and CDR2 is SAAAGT in the germline V gene. V shed 7 bases and J 0 bases; nucleotides not matched to a gene: 15. This chain's CDR3 is CASTSGGTGRRANYGYTF. The CDR3 nucleotides are TGTGCCAGCACTTCGGGCGGGACAGGGCGTAGAGCTAACTATGGCTACACCTTC.

Turning to this clonotype: One end of the junction is discordant with germline, which a read error may explain. This chain uses TRBV3-1 with TRBJ1-1; 7 nucleotides match TRBD1. The CDR3 length is 12 residues. Germline-derived CDR1 and CDR2 are LGHDT and YNNKEL (reference sequence). The DNA for the CDR3 is TGTGCTAGCAGCCAAGTGGCAGGGGGAGCTTTCTTT. It translates to CASSQVAGGAFF.

This clonotype was picked up a small number of times. The CDR3 region has the DNA TGTGCCAGCAGCGCGGACAGCTCCTATAATTCACCCCTCCACTTT. Protein: CASSADSSYNSPLHF. V is TRBV7-3 and J is TRBJ1-6; D is perhaps TRBD1 (6 bases). Looked up from germline, CDR1 is SGHTA and CDR2 is FQGTGA. Deletions cut 5 bases from V and 0 bases from J, with 8 bases between. The CDR3 sequence is 15 residues long. Using reference TRBV7-3 and TRBJ1-6 for the parts outside the CDR3, the full variable domain is GAGVSQTPSNKVTEKGKYVELRCDPISGHTALYWYRQSLGQGPEFLIYFQGTGAADDSGLPNDRFFAVRPEGSVSTLKIQRTERGDSAVYLCASSADSSYNSPLHFGNGTRLTVT.

The table lists this clonotype with a few counts. The chain employs TRBV6-6 and TRBJ1-1; D is uncertain. The CDR3 has 11 residues. With 2 bases removed from V and 10 bases from J, the gap between germline ends came to 8 bases. CDR1 and CDR2 (germline): MNHNY, SVGAGI (reference sequence). CDR3 bases: TGTGCCAGCAGTTACAACCGGGGAGCTTTCTTT. Its translation is CASSYNRGAFF.

This clonotype was counted only a few times. The junction does not match germline at one end; this may be a read error. The CDR3 loop is CTSSRGPSGPYEQYF. The CDR3 DNA is TGTACCAGCAGCCGAGGGCCAAGCGGGCCCTACGAGCAGTACTTC. This sequence joins TRBV3-1 and TRBJ2-7; tentative D call: TRBD2 (6 bases). This CDR3 spans 15 amino acids. Germline CDR1 is LGHDT and CDR2 is YNNKEL (reference sequence).

J is TRBJ2-2 and V is TRBV20-1; 12 positions match TRBD2. CDR1 is DFQATT, CDR2 SNEGSKA, per germline (reference sequence). Trimming removed 5 bases from V and 4 bases from J; junction bases left unmatched: 2. The CDR3 has 14 residues. The CDR3 region is CSAETSGGTGELFF. The DNA of the CDR3 is TGCAGTGCTGAGACTAGCGGGGGCACCGGGGAGCTGTTTTTT.

The genes are TRBV2 and TRBJ1-4; D is unresolved. With 2 bases removed from V and 3 bases from J, the gap between germline ends came to 10 bases. Looked up from germline, CDR1 is SNHLY and CDR2 is FYNNEI. This CDR3 has 15 residues. CDR3 bases: TGTGCCAGCAGTGAAAAGGGCATGGCTAATGAAAAACTGTTTTTT. Translation gives CASSEKGMANEKLFF.

CDR3 residues: CASSYSVATNEKLFF. The DNA for the CDR3 is TGTGCCAGCAGTTACTCGGTGGCAACTAATGAAAAACTGTTTTTT. V and J are TRBV7-9 and TRBJ1-4; D remains ambiguous. The germline gives CDR1 SEHNR, CDR2 FQNEAQ (reference sequence). Trimming cost V 6 bases and J 0 bases, with 11 bases left between them. CDR3 length equals 15 residues.

The chain couples TRBV10-2 to TRBJ2-5, with no clear D. The CDR3 runs 12 residues. V gave up 2 bases and J gave up 5 bases, with 6 bases separating them. The germline CDR1 and CDR2 sequences are WSHSY and SAAADI. The CDR3 nucleotides read TGCGCCAGCAGTGAGGTAACGGAGACCCAGTACTTC. It yields the protein CASSEVTETQYF.

The chain employs TRBV5-1 and TRBJ2-2, with 7 bases fitting TRBD1. Germline V gene sequence: CDR1 SGHRS, CDR2 YFSETQ. The V gene end was trimmed by 3 bases and the J gene end by 7 bases; junction bases not matched to a gene: 3. The length of the CDR3 is 13 residues. CDR3 region: CASSSTGDGELFF. The CDR3 coding sequence is TGCGCCAGCAGCTCAACAGGGGACGGGGAGCTGTTTTTT.

Concerning this clonotype: Since a much larger clone is just one base distant, this may be a read error. The chain is built from TRBV2 and TRBJ2-2; 9 bases agree with TRBD1. The germline V gene has CDR1 SNHLY and CDR2 FYNNEI. CDR3 size: 16 residues. J gave up 4 bases and V 6 bases, and 9 bases lay outside the gene matches. This CDR3 reads CASSLFTGGGTGELFF. The DNA of the CDR3 is TGTGCCAGCAGCCTTTTTACAGGGGGCGGCACCGGGGAGCTGTTTTTT.

On this clonotype itself: A much larger clone is a single base away; this may be a read error. The chain employs TRBV24-1 and TRBJ2-7; D possibly corresponds to TRBD1 (6 bases). This CDR3 region has 14 residues. Germline V CDR1 and CDR2: KGHDR, SFDVKD. The CDR3 region is CAASDETGLGEQYF. DNA for the CDR3: TGTGCCGCCAGTGATGAGACAGGTTTGGGCGAGCAGTACTTC.

A word on this clonotype: One end of the junction is discordant with germline, which a read error may explain. The rearrangement joins TRBV12-5 to TRBJ1-5; D gene unclear. This CDR3 is built from 14 residues. The germline gives CDR1 LGHNT, CDR2 FRNRAP. Written as DNA, the CDR3 is TGTGCTAGTGGTTTAACAGCCACCAATCGGCCCCAGCATTTT. It is translated as CASGLTATNRPQHF.

This clonotype was detected ten times or more. The chain is built from TRBV20-1 and TRBJ1-3; D perhaps matches TRBD1 (5 bases). There are 13 residues in the CDR3. Trimming pared 6 bases from V and 0 bases from J, leaving 9 bases between. The germline V gene has CDR1 DFQATT and CDR2 SNEGSKA (reference sequence). The DNA for the CDR3 is TGCAGTGCCTTGGGGGACTCTGGAAACACCATATATTTT. As protein: CSALGDSGNTIYF.

This clonotype was recorded many times. The rearrangement links TRBV2 to TRBJ2-1; TRBD2 agrees at 8 bases. V was clipped by 6 bases and J by 0 bases; unmatched bases: 10. The germline gives CDR1 SNHLY, CDR2 FYNNEI. The CDR3 is 17 amino acids. The CDR3 DNA sequence: TGTGCCAGCAGGTCGGGTGGTAGCGGGGACTCCTACAATGAGCAGTTCTTC. Translated: CASRSGGSGDSYNEQFF.

This clonotype showed up many times. The genes are TRBV7-9 and TRBJ2-7; D is unresolved. The length of the CDR3 is 14 residues. The germline V gene encodes CDR1 SEHNR and CDR2 FQNEAQ (reference sequence). V lost 7 bases to trimming and J lost 7 bases, with 20 bases between them. For the CDR3, the DNA is TGTGCCAGCACCAATAACCGGGCCCTGGGGGAGCAGTACTTC. This codes for CASTNNRALGEQYF.

This clonotype was seen more than once but under ten times. The chain has TRBV5-5 and TRBJ1-1; maybe TRBD1 (6 bases). V was pared by 4 bases and J by 6 bases, with 16 bases between. Germline values: CDR1 SGHKS, CDR2 YYEKEE (reference sequence). The CDR3 loop spans 14 amino acids. The CDR3 is CASSRQTGLAEAFF. CDR3 nucleotides: TGTGCCAGCAGCCGACAAACAGGGTTGGCTGAAGCTTTCTTT.

This clonotype came up a few times. This chain connects TRBV3-1 to TRBJ1-1; 7 bases agree with TRBD1. CDR3 length: 16 residues. Per the germline V gene, CDR1 is LGHDT and CDR2 is YNNKEL (reference sequence). The V segment lost 0 bases and the J segment 4 bases; nucleotides outside the gene matches: 8. CDR3 DNA sequence: TGTGCCAGCAGCCAAGATGAGGGGCACAGGGGCACTGAAGCTTTCTTT. Its protein is CASSQDEGHRGTEAFF. The full variable domain, with the rest looked up from reference TRBV3-1 and TRBJ1-1, is DTAVSQTPKYLVTQMGNDKSIKCEQNLGHDTMYWYKQDSKKFLKIMFSYNNKELIINETVPNRFSPKSPDKAHLNLHINSLELGDSAVYFCASSQDEGHRGTEAFFGQGTRLTVV.